The 5 T cell receptor beta chains below come from one sample, sequenced in a study of PD-1 blockade in classical Hodgkin lymphoma. Generated by immunoSEQ multiplex PCR, the TCRdb table keeps only in-frame clones and is missing some. The table includes some 4,000 clones, roughly 61% detected once. Autologous stem cell transplantation was followed by relapse in every patient, and brentuximab vedotin exposure varied. Sequences were derived from peripheral blood mononuclear cells (PBMCs), sampled at baseline. The receptors come from a human donor with classical Hodgkin lymphoma.

The V and J genes are TRBV2 and TRBJ2-5, with a tentative D call TRBD1 (5 bases). The germline V and J ends were trimmed by 3 bases and 5 bases, with 13 bases remaining between them. Per the germline V gene, CDR1 is SNHLY and CDR2 is FYNNEI. CDR3 length: 14 residues. In DNA form, the CDR3 reads TGTGCCAGCAGTGATGGATTTAAGGGGGAGACCCAGTACTTC. Encoded protein: CASSDGFKGETQYF.

About this clone: Its ends do not fully match the called genes, so a read error is possible. The genes are TRBV11-2 and TRBJ1-2; unclear D gene. Germline V gene lookup returns CDR1 SGHAT and CDR2 FQNNGV. The CDR3 sequence is 13 residues long. CDR3 sequence: CASNLEGPYGYTF. As DNA, the CDR3 is TGTGCCAGCAACTTAGAGGGTCCCTATGGCTACACCTTC.

This clone was counted a few times. The chain has TRBV6-1 and TRBJ1-1; D ambiguous. Germline V gene data show CDR1 as MNHNS and CDR2 as SASEGT. The V end lost 6 bases, the J end lost 11 bases, and 19 bases lay between the germline ends. The CDR3 consists of 13 residues. The CDR3 nucleotides read TGTGCCAGCAGGAAGGGTTTGCGTGGGTTGGCTTTCTTT. Its protein product is CASRKGLRGLAFF.

This sequence joins TRBV6-1 and TRBJ2-6; TRBD1 matches at 10 bases. With 8 bases clipped from V and 2 bases from J, the junction kept 3 bases outside the gene matches. The germline V gene encodes CDR1 MNHNS and CDR2 SASEGT. The length of the CDR3 is 15 residues. CDR3 DNA sequence: TGTGCCAGCGAAGGACAGGGGGCTGGGGCCAACGTCCTGACTTTC. Translating it yields CASEGQGAGANVLTF.

The gene calls are TRBV11-2 and TRBJ2-7; 8 bases are a match to TRBD2. The germline V gene has CDR1 SGHAT and CDR2 FQNNGV. V was clipped by 5 bases and J by 4 bases; unmatched bases: 10. The CDR3 covers 15 residues. The CDR3 sequence: CASSALGGGIYEQYF. The CDR3 DNA reads TGTGCCAGCAGCGCCCTTGGCGGGGGGATTTACGAGCAGTACTTC.